The 18 T cell receptor beta chains below were found in one sample sequenced in a study of cytomegalovirus exposure and HLA in healthy donors. Using immunoSEQ multiplex PCR, the repertoire was profiled, and TCRdb retains in-frame clones only, with some absent. The sample gives tens of thousands of clones, 80% to 85% of which show up once; about an eighth is in the top ten. Sequencing was performed on PBMCs. The source is a woman younger than 35 in good health and CMV-seropositive.

This chain connects TRBV5-6 to TRBJ2-3; TRBD2 aligns across 11 bases. The CDR3 runs to 17 residues. V was clipped by 2 bases and J by 6 bases; unmatched bases: 11. Germline loops: CDR1 SGHDT, CDR2 YYEEEE. CDR3: CASSFGVAGGRLDTQYF. The CDR3 DNA reads TGTGCCAGCAGCTTTGGAGTAGCGGGGGGGCGGTTGGATACGCAGTATTTT.

With respect to this clone: The identical CDR3 is also encoded by other nucleotide sequences in the sample. V usage is TRBV27 and J usage is TRBJ1-1; 11 nucleotides agree with TRBD1. The V gene end was trimmed by 0 bases and the J gene end by 5 bases; junction bases not matched to a gene: 2. The CDR3 length is 15 residues. Germline assignment: CDR1 MNHEY and CDR2 SMNVEV (reference sequence). The DNA of the CDR3 is TGTGCCAGCAGTTTATCCGGGACAGGGGGAACTGAAGCTTTCTTT. It codes for CASSLSGTGGTEAFF.

The V call is TRBV6-5, the J call TRBJ2-1, with D maybe TRBD2 (6 bases). The CDR3 extends over 13 amino acids. Germline values: CDR1 MNHEY, CDR2 SVGAGI. The V end was cut by 4 bases, the J end by 10 bases, with 14 bases between. The CDR3, as DNA: TGTGCCAGCAGTTTGGGGGGTGAGGGCGAGCAGTTCTTC. Translated: CASSLGGEGEQFF.

This chain links TRBV6-6 with TRBJ1-6; maybe TRBD1 (6 bases). Trimming stripped 4 bases from V and 9 bases from J, with 16 bases between. Looked up from germline, CDR1 is MNHNY and CDR2 is SVGAGI (reference sequence). This CDR3 has 15 amino acids. CDR3 sequence: CASSSPTGLRSPLHF. CDR3 in DNA: TGTGCCAGCAGTTCACCGACAGGCTTGCGTTCACCCCTCCACTTT.

The rearrangement joins TRBV7-9 to TRBJ2-1; 9 bases align to TRBD2. Looked up from germline, CDR1 is SEHNR and CDR2 is FQNEAQ (reference sequence). Losses at the gene ends were 2 bases for V and 5 bases for J; bases not matched to a gene: 4. CDR3 length: 15 amino acids. Here the CDR3 reads CASSLQRGADNEQFF. As DNA, the CDR3 is TGTGCCAGCAGCTTACAGCGGGGGGCAGACAATGAGCAGTTCTTC.

The chain is built from TRBV4-2 and TRBJ1-6; 9 positions agree with TRBD1. Germline loops: CDR1 LGHNA, CDR2 YNFKEQ. Unmatched junction bases numbered 6, after V lost 3 bases and J lost 6 bases. The CDR3 has 16 amino acids. DNA for the CDR3: TGTGCCAGCAGCCAGAGACAGGGGGGCGGTAATTCACCCCTCCACTTT. Translation gives CASSQRQGGGNSPLHF.

The gene calls are TRBV5-1 and TRBJ2-5, with D tentatively TRBD2 (6 bases). Trimming left V 4 bases short and J 4 bases short, with 17 bases between. CDR1 and CDR2 from the germline V gene are SGHRS and YFSETQ. CDR3 size: 15 residues. In DNA form, the CDR3 reads TGCGCCAGCAGCCCGGGAGACCCCCGGGGAGAGACCCAGTACTTC. Translating gives CASSPGDPRGETQYF.

The chain recombines TRBV11-2 with TRBJ2-1; D might be TRBD2 (6 bases). The ends were cut back, 3 bases at V and 0 bases at J, with 9 bases in the middle. The CDR3 consists of 15 residues. The V gene's germline CDR1 is SGHAT and CDR2 FQNNGV. The DNA of the CDR3 is TGTGCCAGCAGCTTTCGGGACTCCTCCTACAATGAGCAGTTCTTC. It translates to CASSFRDSSYNEQFF.

The J gene is TRBJ1-1, the V gene TRBV7-6; the D gene is possibly TRBD1 (6 bases). Germline V gives CDR1 SGHVS, CDR2 FNYEAQ. CDR3 length: 15 residues. V gave up 1 base and J gave up 6 bases, with 15 bases separating them. The CDR3 DNA is TGTGCCAGCAGCTTAGTGGTAGGGGGGGTGGCTGAAGCTTTCTTT. Its translation is CASSLVVGGVAEAFF.

This chain uses TRBV11-1 with TRBJ1-2; 8 bases are a match to TRBD1. Germline V gene data show CDR1 as SGHAT and CDR2 as FQDESV (reference sequence). V was pared by 4 bases and J by 4 bases, with 14 bases of the junction left unmatched. This CDR3 has 17 amino acids. The CDR3 spells CASSSSDSGQGLYGYTF. DNA of the CDR3: TGTGCCAGCAGCTCTTCTGATTCAGGACAGGGCCTCTATGGCTACACCTTC.

This chain links TRBV4-1 with TRBJ2-5; 12 bases fit TRBD2. V shed 4 bases and J 0 bases; nucleotides not matched to a gene: 0. CDR1 MGHRA and CDR2 YSYEKL come from the germline V gene. The CDR3 runs 15 residues. In DNA, the CDR3 is TGCGCCAGCAGCCCTAGCGGGGGGGACCAAGAGACCCAGTACTTC. Translation: CASSPSGGDQETQYF.

The J gene is TRBJ2-7, the V gene TRBV5-1; a weak D match, TRBD1 (5 bases). Germline V gives CDR1 SGHRS, CDR2 YFSETQ. V was shortened by 0 bases and J by 5 bases, with 6 bases between the two germline ends. The CDR3 spans 12 residues. This chain's CDR3 is CASSLEGNEQYF. DNA of the CDR3: TGCGCCAGCAGCTTGGAGGGGAACGAGCAGTACTTC.

This chain uses TRBV27 with TRBJ2-3, with TRBD2 identical over 8 bases. J gave up 4 bases and V 6 bases, and 6 bases lay outside the gene matches. CDR1 is MNHEY, CDR2 SMNVEV, per germline (reference sequence). The CDR3 sequence is 14 residues long. CDR3 nucleotide sequence: TGTGCCAGCAGCTACGGGGGGGCCTCAGATACGCAGTATTTT. Its translation: CASSYGGASDTQYF.

The genes are TRBV27 and TRBJ2-1; tentatively, D is TRBD2 (5 bases). This CDR3 spans 15 amino acids. The ends were cut back, 2 bases at V and 8 bases at J, with 16 bases in the middle. CDR1 is MNHEY and CDR2 is SMNVEV in the germline V gene (reference sequence). This CDR3 is CASSLISGDLDEQFF. CDR3 nucleotides: TGTGCCAGCAGTTTAATCAGCGGAGACCTCGATGAGCAGTTCTTC.

The rearrangement links TRBV20-1 to TRBJ2-1; no clear D gene. The V and J ends lost 2 bases and 4 bases respectively, with 3 bases between them. The CDR3 has 11 residues. Germline assignment: CDR1 DFQATT and CDR2 SNEGSKA (reference sequence). CDR3 in amino acids: CSARRYNEQFF. The CDR3 DNA reads TGCAGTGCTAGACGGTACAATGAGCAGTTCTTC.

J is TRBJ2-1 and V is TRBV30; D ambiguous. This CDR3 spans 14 amino acids. Germline V gene data show CDR1 as GTSNPN and CDR2 as SVGIG (reference sequence). V lost 2 bases and J lost 5, with 13 bases in between. CDR3 sequence: CAWSPPPWHNEQFF. CDR3 nucleotide sequence: TGTGCCTGGAGTCCCCCACCCTGGCACAATGAGCAGTTCTTC.

This chain uses TRBV4-3 with TRBJ1-4; 7 bases match TRBD1. CDR3 size: 16 residues. Germline assignment: CDR1 LGHNA and CDR2 YSLEER. Unmatched junction bases numbered 11, after V lost 3 bases and J lost 7 bases. In DNA form, the CDR3 reads TGCGCCAGCAGCCAGTACCAGGGGGAATTGCGTGAAAAACTGTTTTTT. This codes for CASSQYQGELREKLFF.

The chain links TRBV7-2 to TRBJ1-5; D possibly corresponds to TRBD1 (6 bases). Germline CDR1 reads SGHTA; CDR2 reads FQGNSA. The CDR3 is made up of 15 amino acids. Between the trimmed V and J ends, which lost 2 bases and 6 bases, there was a span of 14 bases. This CDR3 is CASSLISQGRQPQHF. In nucleotides, the CDR3 is TGTGCCAGCAGCTTAATTTCACAGGGACGTCAGCCCCAGCATTTT.